The next 12 T cell receptor beta chains were all read from a single sample in a study of beta chain features in type 1 diabetes. cDNA synthesis used the whole RNA isolate, giving expressed TCRB sequences. Produced via immunoSEQ multiplex PCR; TCRdb's table is partial and in-frame only. This sample has about 900,000 clones, with roughly 16% found just once. The sample consisted of naive CD4+ T cells from blood. These receptors came from a woman between 18 and 30 years old in good health.

This clone has only a few counts. Other DNA sequences in this sample translate to the same CDR3. The CDR3 protein is CASSPSEEETQYF. The CDR3 DNA sequence: TGTGCCAGCTCACCAAGCGAAGAAGAGACCCAGTACTTC. The J gene is TRBJ2-5, the V gene TRBV18; D gene ambiguous. Germline V gene lookup returns CDR1 KGHSH and CDR2 LQKENI. This CDR3 comprises 13 residues. V lost 2 bases to trimming and J lost 3 bases, with 7 bases between them.

V is TRBV6-5 and J is TRBJ2-1; TRBD1 is a possible D gene (6 bases). The V end was cut by 10 bases, the J end by 4 bases, with 11 bases between. Germline values: CDR1 MNHEY, CDR2 SVGAGI. The CDR3 has 12 residues. CDR3 protein: CATNDRYNEQFF. In DNA form, the CDR3 reads TGTGCCACCAACGACAGGTACAATGAGCAGTTCTTC.

The genes are TRBV7-2 and TRBJ2-1; 8 nucleotides agree with TRBD2. With V trimmed by 10 bases and J by 8 bases, 13 bases remained unmatched. This CDR3 has 14 amino acids. Germline-derived CDR1 and CDR2 are SGHTA and FQGNSA. As DNA, the CDR3 is TGTGCCACTGTACCCGCGGGAGGCGTCCATGAGCAGTTCTTC. Its translation is CATVPAGGVHEQFF.

This sequence joins TRBV11-2 and TRBJ2-1, with a possible D match to TRBD2 (6 bases). The CDR3 is 15 residues long. Germline CDR1 is SGHAT and CDR2 is FQNNGV. The ends were cut back, 4 bases at V and 1 base at J, with 11 bases in the middle. CDR3 residues: CASSSGTQSYNEQFF. The CDR3 DNA sequence: TGTGCCAGCAGCTCTGGGACTCAGTCCTACAATGAGCAGTTCTTC.

This clone turned up a few times. The V call is TRBV9, the J call TRBJ1-3; perhaps TRBD1 as D (5 bases). Trimming stripped 0 bases from V and 0 bases from J, with 13 bases between. The V gene's germline CDR1 is SGDLS and CDR2 YYNGEE. This CDR3 has 17 amino acids. In DNA, the CDR3 is TGTGCCAGCAGCGTAGATCAGGGAGCCCGCTCTGGAAACACCATATATTTT. Protein sequence: CASSVDQGARSGNTIYF. The full variable domain, rest sourced from reference TRBV9 and TRBJ1-3, is DSGVTQTPKHLITATGQRVTLRCSPRSGDLSVYWYQQSLDQGLQFLIQYYNGEERAKGNILERFSAQQFPDLHSELNLSSLELGDSALYFCASSVDQGARSGNTIYFGEGSWLTVV.

This clone has just a few counts. The chain uses TRBV5-1 and TRBJ2-1; D gene ambiguous. The germline gives CDR1 SGHRS, CDR2 YFSETQ. The ends were cut back, 3 bases at V and 6 bases at J, with 13 bases in the middle. The CDR3 totals 14 residues. CDR3 sequence: CASSSTGNFNEQFF. In nucleotides, the CDR3 is TGCGCCAGCAGCTCCACCGGAAATTTCAATGAGCAGTTCTTC.

This clone was picked up a small number of times. Additional DNA sequences in this sample encode the identical CDR3. This CDR3 is CASSRDRGSYEQYF. The CDR3 coding sequence is TGCGCCAGCAGCCGGGACAGGGGTTCCTACGAGCAGTACTTC. The chain employs TRBV4-3 and TRBJ2-7, with 10 bases identical to TRBD1. Germline CDR1 reads LGHNA; CDR2 reads YSLEER. This CDR3 spans 14 amino acids. V gave up 4 bases and J gave up 1 base; unmatched junction bases: 1.

This clone was detected only a few times. The chain carries TRBV7-2 and TRBJ2-4, with TRBD1 identical over 7 bases. The CDR3 spans 17 residues. Germline V gene lookup returns CDR1 SGHTA and CDR2 FQGNSA. V trimming: 6 bases; J trimming: 0 bases; junction bases outside the gene matches: 11. CDR3 bases: TGTGCCAGCAGAGAGTCACAGGGGACCCTAGCCAAAAACATTCAGTACTTC. Encoded protein: CASRESQGTLAKNIQYF.

V is TRBV19 and J is TRBJ2-3; D gene uncertain. V lost 1 base and J 4 bases, leaving 9 bases between the germline ends. The CDR3 is 14 residues long. Germline-derived CDR1 and CDR2 are LNHDA and SQIVND (reference sequence). The CDR3 region has the DNA TGTGCCAGTAGTATAGGAGTAGTGGCAGATACGCAGTATTTT. Translation: CASSIGVVADTQYF.

The genes are TRBV2 and TRBJ2-1; 11 bases are a match to TRBD2. After removal of 3 bases from V and 7 bases from J, the junction contained 5 bases not matched to a gene. Germline assignment: CDR1 SNHLY and CDR2 FYNNEI. There are 15 residues in the CDR3. The CDR3 sequence: CASSENRLAGNEQFF. In nucleotides, the CDR3 is TGTGCCAGCAGTGAGAACCGACTAGCGGGGAATGAGCAGTTCTTC. Full variable domain (outside the CDR3, taken from reference TRBV2 and TRBJ2-1): EPEVTQTPSHQVTQMGQEVILRCVPISNHLYFYWYRQILGQKVEFLVSFYNNEISEKSEIFDDQFSVERPDGSNFTLKIRSTKLEDSAMYFCASSENRLAGNEQFFGPGTRLTVL.

This clone turned up a few times. The V and J genes are TRBV4-2 and TRBJ2-1; 16 bases are shared with TRBD2. In germline, CDR1 is LGHNA, CDR2 YNFKEQ. The V gene end was trimmed by 2 bases and the J gene end by 10 bases; junction bases not matched to a gene: 14. The length of the CDR3 is 19 residues. This CDR3 reads CASSQPGLAGGTKSGEQFF. CDR3 nucleotide sequence: TGTGCCAGCAGCCAACCGGGACTAGCGGGAGGGACCAAATCGGGGGAGCAGTTCTTC.

This chain uses TRBV28 with TRBJ2-7, with a weak D call TRBD1 (5 bases). Germline values: CDR1 MDHEN, CDR2 SYDVKM. V dropped 8 bases and J dropped 3 bases, with 17 bases sitting between them. The CDR3 covers 14 residues. The CDR3 DNA reads as TGTGCCAGCGGGATACCGAGTACAGGCTACGAGCAGTACTTC. Translation: CASGIPSTGYEQYF.